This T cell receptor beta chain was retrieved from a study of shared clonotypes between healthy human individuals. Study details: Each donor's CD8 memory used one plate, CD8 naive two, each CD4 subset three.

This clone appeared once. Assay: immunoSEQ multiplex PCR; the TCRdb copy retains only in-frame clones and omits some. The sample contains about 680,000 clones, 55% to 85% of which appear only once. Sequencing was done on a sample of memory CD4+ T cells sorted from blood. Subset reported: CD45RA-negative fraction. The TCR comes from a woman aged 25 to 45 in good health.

CDR3 nucleotides: TGTGCCAGCAGCAGGACAGCTGAAGCTTTCTTT. Amino acid sequence: CASSRTAEAFF. V gene TRBV14 combines with J gene TRBJ1-1; maybe TRBD1 (6 bases). The CDR3 covers 11 residues. The V end was cut by 5 bases, the J end by 6 bases, with 7 bases between. Germline V gene data show CDR1 as SGHDN and CDR2 as FVKESK.